This is a list of T cell receptor beta chains from one sample in a study of blood T cell repertoires in COVID-19. This table comes from immunoSEQ multiplex PCR, and its TCRdb copy is limited to in-frame clones, with some not included. The data contain 250,000 to 300,000 clones, roughly 80% of them singletons. Sample: PBMCs or T cells enriched from blood (not recorded which). These receptors all come from a man aged 40-50 years who had been exposed to COVID-19. Each CDR3 is given with its conserved first and last residue. Fields, in order: CDR3 protein, CDR3 DNA, D gene, clone size, V gene, J gene. D genes are given only for firm matches. For some rows the clone size is stated as once, few or many, or as a class when expanded; others skip it.

CASSPGWRGSTDTQYF	TGTGCCAGCAGCCCGGGCTGGCGGGGTAGCACAGATACGCAGTATTTT	-	-	TRBV9	TRBJ2-3
CASSLDRVKNEQYF	TGTGCCAGCAGCTTAGACAGGGTGAAAAACGAGCAGTACTTC	-	once	TRBV7-2	TRBJ2-7
CAWNPDFTEAFF	TGTGCCTGGAACCCAGATTTCACTGAAGCTTTCTTT	-	-	TRBV30	TRBJ1-1
CASSFALFGTDSYEQYF	TGTGCCAGCAGCTTCGCGTTGTTTGGTACAGACTCCTACGAGCAGTACTTC	-	-	TRBV5-5	TRBJ2-7
CASTQGASFGTEAFF	TGTGCCAGCACACAGGGGGCGAGTTTTGGCACTGAAGCTTTCTTT	TRBD1	-	TRBV19	TRBJ1-1
CASSPTSGGYNEQFF	TGCGCCAGCAGTCCGACTAGCGGGGGGTACAATGAGCAGTTCTTC	TRBD2	-	TRBV10-1	TRBJ2-1
CASSTRLAGEVDIAEQYF	TGTGCCAGCAGCACCCGACTAGCGGGAGAGGTCGATATAGCCGAGCAGTACTTC	TRBD2	-	TRBV7-8	TRBJ2-7
CASSIAGRGTDTQYF	TGTGCCAGCAGCATAGCGGGGAGGGGCACAGATACGCAGTATTTT	TRBD2	-	TRBV7-3	TRBJ2-3
CASSLGGFTDTQYF	TGTGCCAGCAGCTTAGGGGGCTTCACAGATACGCAGTATTTT	-	-	TRBV11-3	TRBJ2-3
CASRTGQRSSYNSPLHF	TGTGCCAGCAGAACGGGACAGCGAAGCTCCTATAATTCACCCCTCCACTTT	TRBD1	-	TRBV27	TRBJ1-6
CASSEGRGAGYGYTF	TGTGCCAGCAGTGAAGGCAGGGGCGCAGGCTATGGCTACACCTTC	-	-	TRBV2	TRBJ1-2
CASSGSYEQYF	TGTGCCTCTAGCGGGAGTTACGAGCAGTACTTC	TRBD2	-	TRBV30	TRBJ2-7
CASSRAAGLAGVTDTQYF	TGTGCCAGCAGCCGGGCCGCAGGACTAGCGGGAGTAACAGATACGCAGTATTTT	TRBD2	-	TRBV27	TRBJ2-3
CASSLRQANTEAFF	TGTGCCAGCAGCTTAAGACAGGCGAACACTGAAGCTTTCTTT	-	few	TRBV7-9	TRBJ1-1
CASSPSHGTYGYTF	TGTGCCAGCAGTCCATCACACGGGACTTATGGCTACACCTTC	-	-	TRBV27	TRBJ1-2
CASLLGGSLNEQFF	TGTGCCAGCTTGTTAGGAGGGAGTTTAAATGAGCAGTTCTTC	-	-	TRBV7-8	TRBJ2-1